The present T cell receptor beta chain was sequenced within a study of shared clonotypes between healthy human individuals. Whole-study findings and limits: Compared with memory subsets, naive subsets generally had larger estimated richness. Shared clonotypes: about 5% naive CD4, under 4% naive CD8, around 2.4% memory CD4, 0.4% to 0.5% memory CD8.

The test was conducted at deep level. Sorted subsets were amplified in replicate PCRs using 200 ng DNA, 25,000 to 30,000 T cell genomes. Here immunoSEQ multiplex PCR was the method, and the copy in TCRdb shows in-frame clones only, minus some. The table includes about 2.2 million clones, 90% to 95% detected once. Of note for this clone: What it binds is unknown.

Naive-designated CD8 cells lacked CD45RO, were positively enriched for CCR7, and omitted terminally differentiated effector memory CD45RA+ cells. The specimen was naive CD8+ T cells from PBMCs. This receptor was obtained from a man aged 18 to 35 in good health. Some clones in this sample may be carry-over from other donors' samples.

CDR3 nucleotide sequence: TGTGCCAGCAGTTACGACTTTGAGGGCTACACCTTC. As protein: CASSYDFEGYTF. This chain joins TRBV6-5 and TRBJ1-2; D is unclear. The germline CDR1 and CDR2 sequences are MNHEY and SVGAGI. Trimming cost V 2 bases and J 8 bases, with 9 bases left between them. The CDR3 is 12 residues long.